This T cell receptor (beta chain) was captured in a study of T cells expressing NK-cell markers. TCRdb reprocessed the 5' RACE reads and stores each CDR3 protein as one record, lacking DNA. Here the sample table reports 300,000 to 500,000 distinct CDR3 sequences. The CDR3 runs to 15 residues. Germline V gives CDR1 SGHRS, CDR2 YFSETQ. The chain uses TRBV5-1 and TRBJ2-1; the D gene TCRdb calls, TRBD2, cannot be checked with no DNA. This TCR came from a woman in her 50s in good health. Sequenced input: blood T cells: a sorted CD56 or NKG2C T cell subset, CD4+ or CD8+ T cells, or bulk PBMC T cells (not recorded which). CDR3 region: CASSFVSAVGDEQFF.